This TCR beta chain was identified during a study of beta chain features in type 1 diabetes. The wider study: All of the samples together had approximately 100,000,000 sorted cells examined.

Findings of the study overall: The naive, central memory and Treg TCRB repertoires looked more alike in patients than they did in healthy donors. There was a moderate but significant shortening of TCRB CDR3s in all four CD4+ subsets of Type 1 diabetes patients.

V dropped 4 bases and J dropped 4 bases, with 11 bases sitting between them. The germline V gene encodes CDR1 SGHDT and CDR2 YYEEEE. The CDR3 spans 13 residues. Only one heparinised blood draw was taken per donor, and its volume averaged around 110 mL. The investigators reverse transcribed all of the isolated RNA, so they sequenced expressed TCRB transcripts. This table comes from immunoSEQ multiplex PCR, and its TCRdb copy is limited to in-frame clones, with some not included. The sample gives about 340,000 clones, roughly 12% of which show up once; roughly 0.015% is in the top ten. This clone was seen a handful of times. The antigen remains unidentified.

Source material: naive CD4+ T cells from blood. The origin of this receptor is a young woman with type 1 diabetes. The chain couples TRBV5-6 to TRBJ2-5; D possibly corresponds to TRBD1 (6 bases). DNA for the CDR3: TGTGCCAGCAGCCTACAGGGTGGAGAGACCCAGTACTTC. Its translation: CASSLQGGETQYF.